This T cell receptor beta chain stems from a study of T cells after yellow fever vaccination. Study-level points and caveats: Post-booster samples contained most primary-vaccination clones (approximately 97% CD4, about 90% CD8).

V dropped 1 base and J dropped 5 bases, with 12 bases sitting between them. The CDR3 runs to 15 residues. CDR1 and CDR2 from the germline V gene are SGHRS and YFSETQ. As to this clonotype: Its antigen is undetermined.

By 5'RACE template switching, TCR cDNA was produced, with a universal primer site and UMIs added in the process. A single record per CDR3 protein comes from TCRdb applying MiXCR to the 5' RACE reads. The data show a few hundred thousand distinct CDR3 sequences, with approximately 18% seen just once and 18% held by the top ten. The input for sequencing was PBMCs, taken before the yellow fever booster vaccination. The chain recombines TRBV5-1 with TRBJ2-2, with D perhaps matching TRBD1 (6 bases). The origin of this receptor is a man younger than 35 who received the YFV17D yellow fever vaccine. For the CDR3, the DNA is TGCGCCAGCAGCTTGACTACAGGGTGGACCGGGGAGCTGTTTTTT. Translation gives CASSLTTGWTGELFF.